One and the same sample provided the 24 T cell receptor beta chains below, sequenced in a study of cytomegalovirus exposure and HLA in healthy donors. In the PCR, 60 Vbeta and 13 Jbeta primers were used. The repertoire was sequenced with immunoSEQ multiplex PCR; TCRdb's copy has only in-frame clones and lacks some. The sample lists just over 150,000 clones, 85% occurring once. Input material: PBMCs. The receptors come from a woman younger than 30 in good health and CMV-seronegative.

This clone was seen once. The chain combines TRBV2 with TRBJ2-1, with 13 bases that match TRBD2. This CDR3 region has 17 residues. The germline gives CDR1 SNHLY, CDR2 FYNNEI. V shed 2 bases, J shed 5 bases, and the junction held 6 bases outside the gene matches. This chain's CDR3 is CASSEFGGTSGNNEQFF. CDR3 in DNA: TGTGCCAGCAGTGAATTTGGGGGGACTAGCGGGAACAATGAGCAGTTCTTC.

The V and J genes are TRBV6-4 and TRBJ2-3; TRBD2 agrees at 12 bases. J gave up 9 bases and V 4 bases, and 5 bases lay outside the gene matches. This CDR3 is 14 amino acids long. Germline CDR1 and CDR2: MRHNA and SNTAGT. CDR3 bases: TGTGCCAGCAGTGCGGCTAGCGGGAGGGCCACGCAGTATTTT. Its translation: CASSAASGRATQYF.

This chain uses TRBV28 with TRBJ2-7, with D perhaps TRBD1 (6 bases). This CDR3 has 13 residues. Looked up from germline, CDR1 is MDHEN and CDR2 is SYDVKM. Trimming pared 10 bases from V and 0 bases from J, leaving 13 bases between. In DNA, the CDR3 is TGTGCCACACGACAGGTTCACTCCTACGAGCAGTACTTC. It encodes CATRQVHSYEQYF. Combining the CDR3 with reference TRBV28 and TRBJ2-7 gives the whole variable domain DVKVTQSSRYLVKRTGEKVFLECVQDMDHENMFWYRQDPGLGLRLIYFSYDVKMKEKGDIPEGYSVSREKKERFSLILESASTNQTSMYLCATRQVHSYEQYFGPGTRLTVT.

The chain couples TRBV5-1 to TRBJ2-7, with 7 bases fitting TRBD2. This CDR3 is 15 amino acids long. J was trimmed by 8 bases and V by 0 bases; bases with no gene match: 11. The V gene's germline CDR1 is SGHRS and CDR2 YFSETQ. CDR3 sequence reads: CASSLAETGGGQQYF. As DNA, the CDR3 is TGCGCCAGCAGCTTGGCCGAAACGGGAGGTGGACAGCAGTACTTC.

The rearrangement joins TRBV29-1 to TRBJ1-1, with 8 bases identical to TRBD1. V lost 3 bases, J lost 1 base, and 4 bases stayed unmatched. Germline V gives CDR1 SQVTM, CDR2 ANQGSEA. This CDR3 has 14 amino acids. CDR3: CSVDSGQGNTEAFF. The CDR3 region has the DNA TGCAGCGTTGACTCCGGACAGGGGAACACTGAAGCTTTCTTT.

This CDR3 is CASSKRPGTERNQPQHF. Here the CDR3 DNA reads TGTGCCAGCAGCAAACGACCCGGGACAGAACGGAATCAGCCCCAGCATTTT. The V and J genes are TRBV21-1 and TRBJ1-5; whether TRBD1, the table's D call, matches the DNA was not checked. TRBV21-1 is a pseudogene segment. This CDR3 comprises 17 residues.

The chain couples TRBV7-2 to TRBJ1-5, with D perhaps TRBD1 (5 bases). Germline-derived CDR1 and CDR2 are SGHTA and FQGNSA. V was shortened by 5 bases and J by 8 bases, with 16 bases between the two germline ends. The CDR3 has 14 residues. This CDR3 is CASSLTVGIEPQHF. For the CDR3, the DNA is TGTGCCAGCAGCCTGACAGTGGGCATTGAGCCCCAGCATTTT.

V is TRBV2 and J is TRBJ2-1; weak D call: TRBD1 (6 bases). The V gene's germline CDR1 is SNHLY and CDR2 FYNNEI. The CDR3 covers 12 residues. V shed 7 bases and J shed 6 bases, with 10 bases lying between them. CDR3 nucleotides: TGTGCCAGCAACACAGGGTTCAATGAGCAGTTCTTC. Amino acids: CASNTGFNEQFF.

The genes are TRBV19 and TRBJ2-7; D might be TRBD1 (6 bases). The CDR3 loop spans 14 amino acids. V lost 7 bases to trimming and J lost 0 bases, with 13 bases between them. Germline CDR1 reads LNHDA; CDR2 reads SQIVND (reference sequence). CDR3 loop: CASKGQGSSYEQYF. CDR3 sequence (DNA): TGTGCCAGTAAGGGACAAGGCAGCTCCTACGAGCAGTACTTC.

The chain recombines TRBV19 with TRBJ2-2; 10 positions match TRBD1. V trimming: 5 bases; J trimming: 5 bases; junction bases outside the gene matches: 5. Germline V gives CDR1 LNHDA, CDR2 SQIVND (reference sequence). The CDR3 contains 15 residues. The CDR3: CASSLGQGGTGELFF. CDR3 in DNA: TGTGCCAGTAGTCTTGGACAGGGGGGAACCGGGGAGCTGTTTTTT.

The J gene is TRBJ2-5, the V gene TRBV7-2; 9 nucleotides match TRBD2. CDR3 length equals 13 residues. The germline gives CDR1 SGHTA, CDR2 FQGNSA. The J segment lost 4 bases and the V segment lost 5 bases, leaving 2 bases of the junction unmatched. The CDR3 sequence is CASSGTSRETQYF. CDR3 DNA sequence: TGTGCCAGCAGCGGGACTAGCAGAGAGACCCAGTACTTC.

The chain uses TRBV7-2 and TRBJ1-5; unclear D gene. Germline assignment: CDR1 SGHTA and CDR2 FQGNSA. This CDR3 has 15 residues. V lost 3 bases, J lost 0 bases, and 9 bases lay in between. In nucleotides, the CDR3 is TGTGCCAGCAGCTTTTCGGGAACTAGCAATCAGCCCCAGCATTTT. Amino acids: CASSFSGTSNQPQHF.

This clone appeared a single time. At one end the junction does not follow the germline gene, possibly because of a read error. The V gene is TRBV10-1, the J gene TRBJ1-6; TRBD1 agrees at 7 bases. Germline assignment: CDR1 WNHNN and CDR2 SYGVQD (reference sequence). CDR3 length: 14 amino acids. The CDR3 loop reads CASSEAGGNSLLHF. CDR3 nucleotides: TGCGCCAGCAGTGAGGCAGGGGGAAATTCACTCCTCCACTTT.

V usage is TRBV19 and J usage is TRBJ1-5; possible D gene TRBD1, 5 bases. The CDR3 runs to 12 residues. V dropped 3 bases and J dropped 10 bases, with 10 bases sitting between them. CDR1 LNHDA and CDR2 SQIVND come from the germline V gene (reference sequence). CDR3 sequence (DNA): TGTGCCAGTAGTATCGCCCAGGGTCCCCAGCATTTT. This encodes CASSIAQGPQHF.

This clone was seen a handful of times. V gene TRBV4-3 combines with J gene TRBJ2-7; perhaps TRBD2 as D (6 bases). The germline V gene encodes CDR1 LGHNA and CDR2 YSLEER. V was trimmed by 3 bases and J by 0 bases, leaving 15 bases between them. The CDR3 sequence is 16 residues long. The DNA of the CDR3 is TGCGCCAGCAGCCACTCTTGGGACGGGAGCTCCTACGAGCAGTACTTC. Protein: CASSHSWDGSSYEQYF.

This clone was detected a few times. This chain joins TRBV10-3 and TRBJ2-7; TRBD1 matches at 9 bases. The CDR3 loop spans 14 amino acids. The germline gives CDR1 ENHRY, CDR2 SYGVKD. With V trimmed by 6 bases and J by 1 base, 4 bases remained unmatched. This CDR3 is CAISPGTGSYEQYF. In DNA form, the CDR3 reads TGTGCCATCAGCCCCGGGACAGGGTCCTACGAGCAGTACTTC.

The gene calls are TRBV4-3 and TRBJ2-1, with TRBD2 matching over 9 bases. With 4 bases clipped from V and 8 bases from J, the junction kept 15 bases outside the gene matches. The germline gives CDR1 LGHNA, CDR2 YSLEER. The CDR3 has 17 residues. The CDR3 region is CASSPQTSGYLGDEQFF. Here the CDR3 DNA reads TGCGCCAGCAGCCCCCAAACTAGCGGGTACCTGGGGGATGAGCAGTTCTTC.

The rearrangement links TRBV7-2 to TRBJ2-5, with D possibly being TRBD2 (6 bases). From germline, CDR1 is SGHTA and CDR2 FQGNSA. The CDR3 has 14 residues. The V end was cut by 6 bases, the J end by 5 bases, with 16 bases between. The CDR3 DNA reads TGTGCCAGCAGTACATTTTCAGGGAGGGAGACCCAGTACTTC. This sequence encodes CASSTFSGRETQYF.

The CDR3: CAISVEDYEQYF. The CDR3 DNA reads as TGTGCCATCAGTGTAGAGGACTACGAGCAGTACTTC. The chain has TRBV10-3 and TRBJ2-7; D uncertain. CDR1 and CDR2 (germline): ENHRY, SYGVKD. The CDR3 covers 12 residues. V was cut by 4 bases and J by 3 bases, with 7 bases left in between.

The chain uses TRBV27 and TRBJ2-2; 9 bases fit TRBD1. Per the germline V gene, CDR1 is MNHEY and CDR2 is SMNVEV (reference sequence). The CDR3 contains 15 residues. V was clipped by 6 bases and J by 5 bases; unmatched bases: 7. The CDR3 sequence: CASSLNRGPTGELFF. The DNA of the CDR3 is TGTGCCAGCAGCCTAAACAGGGGGCCGACCGGGGAGCTGTTTTTT.

The gene calls are TRBV27 and TRBJ1-2; D is unresolved. Trimming left V 1 base short and J 1 base short, with 16 bases between. CDR1 MNHEY and CDR2 SMNVEV come from the germline V gene (reference sequence). The CDR3 sequence is 17 residues long. DNA of the CDR3: TGTGCCAGCAGTTTATTCTATACAAGCGGCAATAACTATGGCTACACCTTC. Protein: CASSLFYTSGNNYGYTF.

This clone was seen just once. DNA of the CDR3: TGTGCCAGCAGCTTGGAATTCGTTCGTTCTAGCACAGATACGCAGTATTTT. Translation gives CASSLEFVRSSTDTQYF. The chain carries TRBV5-4 and TRBJ2-3; D remains ambiguous. V lost 0 bases and J 0 bases, leaving 14 bases between the germline ends. In germline, CDR1 is SGHNT, CDR2 YYREEE (reference sequence). The CDR3 runs to 17 residues. The full variable domain, completed using reference TRBV5-4 and TRBJ2-3, is ETGVTQSPTHLIKTRGQQVTLRCSSQSGHNTVSWYQQALGQGPQFIFQYYREEENGRGNFPPRFSGLQFPNYSSELNVNALELDDSALYLCASSLEFVRSSTDTQYFGPGTRLTVL.

The sample holds a few counts of this clone. The chain joins TRBV5-4 to TRBJ1-1; tentatively, D is TRBD1 (5 bases). CDR1 is SGHNT and CDR2 is YYREEE in the germline V gene (reference sequence). V shed 0 bases and J shed 2 bases, with 8 bases lying between them. This CDR3 region has 14 residues. CDR3 region: CASSLGGVNTEAFF. The CDR3 nucleotides are TGTGCCAGCAGCTTGGGGGGGGTTAACACTGAAGCTTTCTTT.

V is TRBV5-1 and J is TRBJ2-5; tentative D call: TRBD1 (5 bases). V lost 0 bases, J lost 5 bases, and 11 bases lay in between. There are 14 residues in the CDR3. CDR1 is SGHRS, CDR2 YFSETQ, per germline. This chain's CDR3 is CASSLEQDYETQYF. CDR3 nucleotides: TGCGCCAGCAGCTTGGAACAGGATTACGAGACCCAGTACTTC.